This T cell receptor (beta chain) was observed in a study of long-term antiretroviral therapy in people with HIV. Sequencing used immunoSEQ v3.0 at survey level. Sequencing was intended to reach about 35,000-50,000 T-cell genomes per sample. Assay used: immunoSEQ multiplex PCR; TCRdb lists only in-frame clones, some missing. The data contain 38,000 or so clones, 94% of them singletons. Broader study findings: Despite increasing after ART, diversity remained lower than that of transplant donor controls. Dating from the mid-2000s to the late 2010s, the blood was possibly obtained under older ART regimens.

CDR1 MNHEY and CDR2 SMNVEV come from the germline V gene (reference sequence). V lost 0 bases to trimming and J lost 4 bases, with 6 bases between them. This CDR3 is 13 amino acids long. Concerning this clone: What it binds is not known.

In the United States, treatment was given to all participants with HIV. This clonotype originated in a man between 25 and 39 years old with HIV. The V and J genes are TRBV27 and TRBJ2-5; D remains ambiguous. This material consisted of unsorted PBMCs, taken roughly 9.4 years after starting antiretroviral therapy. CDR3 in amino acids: CASSLSSLETQYF. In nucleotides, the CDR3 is TGTGCCAGCAGTTTATCGAGTTTAGAGACCCAGTACTTC.